The clone carrying this T cell receptor (beta chain) was observed at least ten times. This CDR3 comprises 16 residues. V was pared by 0 bases and J by 5 bases, with 3 bases of the junction left unmatched. Germline values: CDR1 SGDLS, CDR2 YYNGEE. Time point: patch test 2, 6 weeks after DPC sensitization. The treatment: therapeutic diphenylcyclopropenone sensitization with weekly scalp DPC. In the original workflow: Individual samples carried between roughly 20,000 and 690,600 TCRs, with roughly 96,000 as the median. TCRdb fed the RACE reads into MiXCR, producing one record per CDR3 protein. The V and J calls shown here were made by TCRdb, not taken from the authors' results. The sample shows under 450,000 distinct CDR3 sequences, more than 5% of them seen only once. The sample belongs to a study of human T cells and chemical hapten exposure.

The sample was whole blood, taken in connection with sensitization to the hapten diphenylcyclopropenone (DPC). The rearrangement joins TRBV9 to TRBJ1-6, with TRBD1 matching 9 bases. The clonotype originates from a woman aged 18-29 years with alopecia areata. Some clones in this sample may be carry-over from other donors' samples. CDR3 sequence: CASSVEDRGDNSPLHF. CDR3 sequence (DNA): TGTGCCAGCAGCGTAGAGGACAGGGGTGATAATTCACCCCTCCACTTT. Full variable domain (rest looked up from reference TRBV9 and TRBJ1-6): DSGVTQTPKHLITATGQRVTLRCSPRSGDLSVYWYQQSLDQGLQFLIQYYNGEERAKGNILERFSAQQFPDLHSELNLSSLELGDSALYFCASSVEDRGDNSPLHFGNGTRLTVT.